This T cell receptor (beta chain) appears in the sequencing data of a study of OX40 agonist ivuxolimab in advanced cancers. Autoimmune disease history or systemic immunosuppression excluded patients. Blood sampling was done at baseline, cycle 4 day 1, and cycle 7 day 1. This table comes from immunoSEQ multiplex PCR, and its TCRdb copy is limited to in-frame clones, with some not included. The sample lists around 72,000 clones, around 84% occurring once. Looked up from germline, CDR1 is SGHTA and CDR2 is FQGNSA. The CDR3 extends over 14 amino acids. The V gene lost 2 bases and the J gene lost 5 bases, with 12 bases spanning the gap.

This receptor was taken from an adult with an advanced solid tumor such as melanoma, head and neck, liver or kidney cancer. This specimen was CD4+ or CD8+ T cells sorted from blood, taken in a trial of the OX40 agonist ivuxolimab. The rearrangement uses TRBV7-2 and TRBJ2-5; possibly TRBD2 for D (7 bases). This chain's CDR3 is CASSLLGGRETQYF. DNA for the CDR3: TGTGCCAGCAGCTTATTGGGGGGGCGGGAGACCCAGTACTTC.